This T cell receptor beta chain was sequenced for a study of blood T cell repertoires in COVID-19. Study details: T cells, B-cell-depleted T cells, or PBMCs provided the cDNA or gDNA that served as material.

This clone has only a few counts. The V gene's germline CDR1 is LGHDT and CDR2 YNNKEL (reference sequence). The V segment lost 1 base and the J segment 6 bases; nucleotides outside the gene matches: 9. This CDR3 contains 16 residues. Profiled with immunoSEQ multiplex PCR; TCRdb holds only in-frame clones, not every one. The profile shows some 74,000 clones, roughly 80% of them singletons. The receptor was derived from a woman aged 80 or older with active or convalescent COVID-19. The rearrangement uses TRBV3-1 (or the pseudogene TRBV3-2) and TRBJ1-2; 9 bases map to TRBD1. Sequencing used peripheral blood. The CDR3 sequence is CASSQGPRDRENGYTF. CDR3 nucleotide sequence: TGTGCCAGCAGCCAAGGGCCCCGGGACAGGGAGAATGGCTACACCTTC.